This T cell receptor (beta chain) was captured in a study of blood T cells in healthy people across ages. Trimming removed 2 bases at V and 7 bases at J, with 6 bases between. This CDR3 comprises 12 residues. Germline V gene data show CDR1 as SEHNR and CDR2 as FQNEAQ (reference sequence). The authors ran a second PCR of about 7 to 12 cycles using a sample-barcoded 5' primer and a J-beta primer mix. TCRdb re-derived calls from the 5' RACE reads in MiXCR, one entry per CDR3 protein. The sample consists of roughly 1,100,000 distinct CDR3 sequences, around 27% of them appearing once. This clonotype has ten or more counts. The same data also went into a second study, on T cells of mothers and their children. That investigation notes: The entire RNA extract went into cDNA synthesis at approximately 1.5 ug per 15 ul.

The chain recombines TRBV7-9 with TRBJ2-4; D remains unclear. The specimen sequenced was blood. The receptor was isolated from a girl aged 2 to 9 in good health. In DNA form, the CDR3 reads TGTGCCAGCAGCTTATCCGGGAACATTCAGTACTTC. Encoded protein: CASSLSGNIQYF.